Here is one TCR beta chain with its context. Trimming stripped 11 bases from V and 10 bases from J, with 24 bases between. The CDR3 loop spans 14 amino acids. Each CDR3 protein gets one entry after TCRdb re-called the PCR reads with MiXCR. The sample consists of some 7,900 distinct CDR3 sequences, about 46% of them appearing once. These data belong to a study of immune characterization of retroperitoneal liposarcoma. The sample was tumor tissue. The TCR comes from a male donor with retroperitoneal liposarcoma. J is TRBJ2-1 and V is TRBV12-3 or TRBV12-4; D possibly corresponds to TRBD1 (9 bases). The CDR3 here is CAGHRGRGAYEQFF. The CDR3 DNA is TGTGCCGGACACAGGGGGCGGGGGGCGTACGAGCAGTTCTTC.